The T cell receptor beta chain under discussion was sequenced for a study of blood T cells in healthy people across ages. The V gene end was trimmed by 4 bases and the J gene end by 4 bases; junction bases not matched to a gene: 13. The germline V gene has CDR1 SNHLY and CDR2 FYNNEI. The CDR3 loop spans 17 amino acids. The second PCR ran about 6 to 12 cycles with a sample-barcoded 5' primer and J-beta primers. Each cDNA molecule, via a template-switch adaptor with 12 random nucleotides, was tagged. One entry per CDR3 protein, called by TCRdb with MiXCR from the 5' RACE reads. The sample contains fewer than 1.5 million distinct CDR3 sequences, 42% of which appear only once. General study points: Aged donors had fewer naive CD4+ cells and lower diversity than long-lived donors. With unsorted PBMCs, a conclusive comparison of naive versus antigen-experienced cells was not possible.

Notes on this clonotype: As yet, its antigen is unknown.

The clonotype comes from a woman between 18 and 30 years old in good health. This rearrangement joins TRBV2 to TRBJ2-1; 7 nucleotides agree with TRBD2. Sequencing was performed on blood. CDR3: CASSGIEGLTGYNEQFF. CDR3 nucleotide sequence: TGTGCCAGCAGTGGGATAGAGGGACTAACCGGATACAATGAGCAGTTCTTC.